This T cell receptor (beta chain) is drawn from a study of shared clonotypes between healthy human individuals. Losses at the gene ends were 5 bases for V and 6 bases for J; bases not matched to a gene: 10. The CDR3 is made up of 15 amino acids. From germline, CDR1 is MGHRA and CDR2 YSYEKL. The assay was immunoSEQ multiplex PCR, and TCRdb's table has in-frame clones only and misses some. In the table there are approximately 1.1 million clones, approximately 80% of which are singletons. The chain couples TRBV4-1 to TRBJ1-5; 7 positions agree with TRBD1. The sequenced material came from memory CD4+ T cells from PBMCs. Subset noted: CD45RA-negative fraction. The sequence was collected from a man aged 18 to 29 in good health. Some clones in this sample may be carry-over from other donors' samples. CDR3 nucleotide sequence: TGCGCCAGCAGCTTCGACAGGGTCGATGGTCAGCCCCAGCATTTT. Protein sequence: CASSFDRVDGQPQHF.